These T cell receptor beta chains were read from a single sample in a study of response to subunit inactivated influenza vaccine. TCRdb reprocessed the RT-PCR reads with MiXCR, giving one entry per CDR3 protein. Among approximately 570,000 distinct CDR3 sequences listed, 6% to 9% were seen once. Specimen: PBMCs from blood, collected less than 25 months after vaccination. Receptor source: a man aged 45-69 years who received an inactivated influenza vaccine. CDR3s include the opening cysteine and the closing phenylalanine or tryptophan. A D gene is named only where the DNA matches it firmly. Clone size is not always given. Where it is, it says once, few, many or a class for expanded clones.

clone_size | j_call | v_call | d_call | cdr3_aa | cdr3_nt
few | TRBJ2-5 | TRBV4-3 | TRBD1 | CASSRDSWETQYF | TGCGCCAGCAGCAGGGACAGTTGGGAGACCCAGTACTTC
few | TRBJ2-7 | TRBV6-2/TRBV6-3 | . | CASSRSPQAYEQYF | TGTGCCAGCAGTCGATCTCCTCAGGCCTACGAGCAGTACTTC
. | TRBJ2-5 | TRBV20-1 | TRBD1 | CSARTGERIGETQYF | TGCAGTGCTAGAACAGGGGAACGTATTGGGGAGACCCAGTACTTC
few | TRBJ2-1 | TRBV11-2 | TRBD2 | CASSRLSGGANEQFF | TGTGCCAGCAGCCGGCTTAGCGGGGGGGCCAATGAGCAGTTCTTC
. | TRBJ2-5 | TRBV9 | . | CASSTHTGLRTQYF | TGTGCCAGCAGCACCCATACAGGGTTGAGGACCCAGTACTTC
many | TRBJ2-3 | TRBV29-1 | . | CSVELATGPDTQYF | TGCAGCGTTGAACTAGCGACGGGACCAGATACGCAGTATTTT
few | TRBJ2-6 | TRBV7-2 | . | CASSLTAFSGANVLTF | TGTGCCAGCAGCTTAACGGCCTTCTCTGGGGCCAACGTCCTGACTTTC
. | TRBJ2-7 | TRBV5-4 | TRBD1 | CASSFDRVYEQYF | TGTGCCAGCAGCTTTGACAGGGTATACGAGCAGTACTTC
many | TRBJ2-3 | TRBV12-3/TRBV12-4 | . | CASDSGSTDTQYF | TGTGCCAGCGACAGCGGGAGCACAGATACGCAGTATTTT
few | TRBJ2-7 | TRBV7-6 | TRBD2 | CASSLAGAGGGNEQYF | TGTGCCAGCAGCTTAGCGGGGGCGGGAGGAGGCAACGAGCAGTACTTC
few | TRBJ2-1 | TRBV4-1 | . | CASSQGFVYRSYNEQFF | TGCGCCAGCAGCCAAGGGTTTGTTTATCGTTCCTACAATGAGCAGTTCTTC
. | TRBJ2-7 | TRBV7-9 | TRBD2 | CASSVSGGALNEQYF | TGTGCCAGCAGCGTTAGCGGGGGGGCCTTAAACGAGCAGTACTTC
few | TRBJ1-5 | TRBV28 | . | CASSTSRYQPQHF | TGTGCCAGCAGTACGAGTCGGTATCAGCCCCAGCATTTT
few | TRBJ1-1 | TRBV4-3 | . | CASSQDRVATEAFF | TGCGCCAGCAGCCAAGACAGGGTGGCGACTGAAGCTTTCTTT